There are many counts of the clone carrying this T cell receptor beta chain. Antigen: not known. This specimen belongs to a study of breast tumors, draining lymph nodes, adjacent tissues. Study results and caveats: Luminal-like breast cancer showed significantly greater tumor-nontumor repertoire similarity than basal-like breast cancer did. Data only fit, rather than demonstrated, lymph node origin of most tumor T cells.

MiXCR, run by TCRdb on the multiplex PCR reads, gives a single entry per CDR3 protein. The table includes around 130,000 distinct CDR3 sequences, less than 20% detected once. Breast cancer patients provided tissue from their axillary draining lymph nodes. The specimen sequenced was axillary lymph node tissue. This TCR came from a female donor with breast cancer. Some clones in this sample may be carry-over from other donors' samples.

The CDR3 DNA sequence: TGTGCCAGCAGTCGTGGGGGAGCCTACGAGCAGTACTTC. As protein: CASSRGGAYEQYF. The chain has TRBV28 and TRBJ2-7; D may match TRBD1 or TRBD2 (5 bases each). The CDR3 sequence is 13 residues long. CDR1 is MDHEN, CDR2 SYDVKM, per germline. Trimming left V 5 bases short and J 2 bases short, with 10 bases between.